These 30 T cell receptor beta chains came from one sample sequenced in a study of CD8 T cells in Susac syndrome. The RNA, 0.5 to 1 ug, was put through reverse transcription using random hexamers. TCRdb re-derived calls from the immunoSEQ multiplex PCR reads in MiXCR, one entry per CDR3 protein. Among about 140,000 distinct CDR3 sequences listed, 95% were seen once. Sequenced sample: CD4+ T cells from PBMCs. These receptors all come from a human donor with Susac syndrome.

This chain uses TRBV29-1 with TRBJ2-2; 7 bases map to TRBD2. The V gene's germline CDR1 is SQVTM and CDR2 ANQGSEA. J gave up 5 bases and V 4 bases, and 7 bases lay outside the gene matches. The CDR3 is 14 residues long. CDR3 sequence: CSVGGGFETGELFF. The CDR3 DNA reads as TGCAGCGTTGGGGGGGGTTTCGAAACCGGGGAGCTGTTTTTT.

V usage is TRBV25-1 and J usage is TRBJ1-6, with 10 bases matching TRBD1. The CDR3 is made up of 13 amino acids. Germline V gene data show CDR1 as MGHDK and CDR2 as SYGVNS. The J segment lost 11 bases and the V segment lost 4 bases, leaving 2 bases of the junction unmatched. The CDR3 DNA is TGTGCCAGCAGTGGGACAGGGGGGACACCCCTCCACTTT. Protein product: CASSGTGGTPLHF.

V and J are TRBV4-2 and TRBJ1-2; unclear D gene. The length of the CDR3 is 15 residues. Trimming pared 1 base from V and 3 bases from J, leaving 12 bases between. Germline V gene data show CDR1 as LGHNA and CDR2 as YNFKEQ. CDR3 in amino acids: CASSQALVADYGYTF. The CDR3 DNA reads TGTGCCAGCAGCCAAGCCCTAGTGGCCGACTATGGCTACACCTTC.

This clonotype occurred once. The chain uses TRBV18 and TRBJ2-7; 11 bases are shared with TRBD1. J was trimmed by 4 bases and V by 0 bases; bases with no gene match: 2. CDR1 is KGHSH and CDR2 is LQKENI in the germline V gene. This CDR3 is built from 15 residues. CDR3 sequence (DNA): TGTGCCAGCTCACCACCGGGACAGGGGGGATACGAGCAGTACTTC. Translating it yields CASSPPGQGGYEQYF.

The chain has TRBV5-8 and TRBJ2-7; D possibly matches TRBD1 or TRBD2 (5 bases each). V lost 4 bases and J lost 3, with 11 bases in between. CDR1 and CDR2 (germline): SGHTS, YDEGEE. The CDR3 length is 13 residues. The CDR3 loop reads CASSPRGVYEQYF. The CDR3 DNA reads TGTGCCAGCAGCCCGAGGGGTGTCTACGAGCAGTACTTC.

CDR3 residues: CASSQVAGGRTDTQYF. CDR3 DNA sequence: TGTGCCAGCAGCCAAGTAGCGGGGGGCCGCACAGATACGCAGTATTTT. The chain links TRBV4-2 to TRBJ2-3, with 10 bases lining up with TRBD2. The CDR3 runs 16 residues. Trimming cost V 1 base and J 1 base; bases outside gene matches: 2. Germline loops: CDR1 LGHNA, CDR2 YNFKEQ.

The J gene is TRBJ2-7, the V gene TRBV9; 7 nucleotides align to TRBD1. The CDR3 extends over 14 amino acids. The V and J ends lost 6 bases and 5 bases, in that order; junction bases with no gene match: 11. Germline CDR1 reads SGDLS; CDR2 reads YYNGEE. This chain's CDR3 is CASNRQGVGDEQYF. For the CDR3, the DNA is TGTGCCAGCAACCGGCAGGGGGTTGGAGACGAGCAGTACTTC.

The rearrangement links TRBV30 to TRBJ2-5; the D is unclear. There are 13 residues in the CDR3. CDR1 and CDR2 (germline): GTSNPN, SVGIG (reference sequence). The ends were cut back, 0 bases at V and 5 bases at J, with 10 bases in the middle. The CDR3 sequence: CAWSVQPLETQYF. The CDR3 nucleotides read TGTGCCTGGAGTGTGCAGCCCCTGGAGACCCAGTACTTC.

The chain joins TRBV5-1 to TRBJ2-2; 7 bases agree with TRBD1. This CDR3 is 14 amino acids long. Per germline, CDR1 SGHRS and CDR2 YFSETQ. V shed 7 bases and J 2 bases; nucleotides not matched to a gene: 5. CDR3 region: CASQTGSNTGELFF. For the CDR3, the DNA is TGCGCCAGCCAGACAGGGTCTAACACCGGGGAGCTGTTTTTT. The variable domain in full, completed from reference TRBV5-1 and TRBJ2-2, reads KAGVTQTPRYLIKTRGQQVTLSCSPISGHRSVSWYQQTPGQGLQFLFEYFSETQRNKGNFPGRFSGRQFSNSRSEMNVSTLELGDSALYLCASQTGSNTGELFFGEGSRLTVL.

This chain connects TRBV24-1 to TRBJ2-3; D call uncertain. From germline, CDR1 is KGHDR and CDR2 SFDVKD. The CDR3 consists of 14 residues. Trimming shortened V by 5 bases and J by 2 bases, and 10 bases separated the two germline ends. CDR3 region: CATSGNSPTDTQYF. In nucleotides, the CDR3 is TGTGCCACCAGTGGCAATTCCCCCACAGATACGCAGTATTTT.

V is TRBV23-1 and J is TRBJ2-1, with a possible D match to TRBD1 (6 bases). TRBV23-1 is classed as an ORF, of uncertain function. V shed 8 bases and J shed 5 bases, with 25 bases lying between them. This CDR3 contains 17 residues. CDR3 coding DNA: TGCGCCAGCCCTCCCCAGCTAGCCCAGGGGTGGAACAATGAGCAGTTCTTC. Translating gives CASPPQLAQGWNNEQFF.

The chain employs TRBV14 and TRBJ2-7; either TRBD1 or TRBD2 may supply D (5 bases each). The germline gives CDR1 SGHDN, CDR2 FVKESK. The CDR3 extends over 15 amino acids. The V end was cut by 2 bases, the J end by 0 bases, with 11 bases between. For the CDR3, the DNA is TGTGCCAGCAGCCAATTGGGACCCGCCTCCTACGAGCAGTACTTC. Translation gives CASSQLGPASYEQYF.

This chain connects TRBV4-2 to TRBJ2-3, with unresolved D. V was shortened by 0 bases and J by 2 bases, with 6 bases between the two germline ends. The CDR3 loop spans 14 amino acids. Germline CDR1 LGHNA, CDR2 YNFKEQ. The chain's CDR3 is CASSQERYTDTQYF. The DNA of the CDR3 is TGTGCCAGCAGCCAAGAGCGCTACACAGATACGCAGTATTTT.

This chain links TRBV20-1 with TRBJ1-1, with 8 bases lining up with TRBD1. The CDR3 covers 15 residues. The V segment lost 3 bases and the J segment 6 bases; nucleotides outside the gene matches: 12. Germline assignment: CDR1 DFQATT and CDR2 SNEGSKA (reference sequence). For the CDR3, the DNA is TGCAGTGCTAGTGGTACGAACAGGGGGTGGGCTGAAGCTTTCTTT. Its protein product is CSASGTNRGWAEAFF.

The chain employs TRBV2 and TRBJ1-1; no clear D. V was clipped by 3 bases and J by 6 bases, with 14 bases between them. The CDR3 runs to 14 residues. The germline gives CDR1 SNHLY, CDR2 FYNNEI. The CDR3 protein is CASSDQSGSSEAFF. The CDR3 region has the DNA TGTGCCAGCAGTGACCAAAGCGGGTCCTCTGAAGCTTTCTTT. The entire variable domain, with the rest obtained from reference TRBV2 and TRBJ1-1, is as follows: EPEVTQTPSHQVTQMGQEVILRCVPISNHLYFYWYRQILGQKVEFLVSFYNNEISEKSEIFDDQFSVERPDGSNFTLKIRSTKLEDSAMYFCASSDQSGSSEAFFGQGTRLTVV.

This chain connects TRBV7-2 to TRBJ2-2; D may be TRBD1 (5 bases). Germline lookup yields CDR1 SGHTA and CDR2 FQGNSA. V dropped 3 bases and J dropped 0 bases, with 11 bases sitting between them. CDR3 size: 16 residues. CDR3 residues: CASSFLGAANTGELFF. DNA for the CDR3: TGTGCCAGCAGCTTTCTAGGGGCCGCGAACACCGGGGAGCTGTTTTTT.

This clonotype was recorded once. CDR3 protein: CAWSLTIYNEQFF. CDR3 bases: TGTGCCTGGAGTCTGACCATTTACAATGAGCAGTTCTTC. The chain combines TRBV30 with TRBJ2-1, with D hard to call. Germline V gives CDR1 GTSNPN, CDR2 SVGIG (reference sequence). This CDR3 contains 13 residues. Between the trimmed V and J ends, which lost 2 bases and 4 bases, there was a span of 9 bases.

The V gene is TRBV20-1, the J gene TRBJ2-1; D gene uncertain. This CDR3 is 15 amino acids long. V lost 6 bases, J lost 4 bases, and 19 bases lay in between. Germline CDR1 is DFQATT and CDR2 is SNEGSKA (reference sequence). The CDR3 nucleotides are TGCAGTGCCGGGTCGGGTGGGGTACTTTACAATGAGCAGTTCTTC. Translation: CSAGSGGVLYNEQFF.

The V and J genes are TRBV7-9 and TRBJ2-6; TRBD1 matches at 7 bases. This CDR3 has 16 residues. Germline assignment: CDR1 SEHNR and CDR2 FQNEAQ (reference sequence). J was trimmed by 4 bases and V by 5 bases; bases with no gene match: 8. CDR3 residues: CASSKDRARGANVLTF. The CDR3 coding sequence is TGTGCCAGCAGCAAAGACAGGGCAAGAGGGGCCAACGTCCTGACTTTC.

The chain joins TRBV7-2 to TRBJ2-3; D is unclear. Trimming took 0 bases from V and 6 from J, leaving 13 bases between them. Germline CDR1 is SGHTA and CDR2 is FQGNSA. This CDR3 comprises 15 residues. CDR3 sequence (DNA): TGTGCCAGCAGCTTAGCACGTCCGCGAGGCGATACGCAGTATTTT. Amino acid sequence: CASSLARPRGDTQYF.

The rearrangement links TRBV3-1 to TRBJ2-1; 7 nucleotides line up with TRBD2. CDR1 and CDR2 (germline): LGHDT, YNNKEL (reference sequence). The CDR3 runs 18 residues. The junction had 11 bases not matched to a gene; V was cut back by 3 bases and J by 0 bases. CDR3 region: CASSQADRGVGSYNEQFF. CDR3 nucleotides: TGTGCCAGCAGCCAGGCCGATCGGGGGGTGGGCTCCTACAATGAGCAGTTCTTC.

The chain combines TRBV12-5 with TRBJ1-4; no firm D call. The CDR3 length is 12 residues. CDR1 is LGHNT and CDR2 is FRNRAP in the germline V gene. Trimming left V 2 bases short and J 5 bases short, with 3 bases between. As DNA, the CDR3 is TGTGCTAGTGGTTTGCGAAATGAAAAACTGTTTTTT. It codes for CASGLRNEKLFF.

The rearrangement uses TRBV6-5 and TRBJ2-7; TRBD1 matches at 9 bases. The CDR3 has 13 amino acids. The germline gives CDR1 MNHEY, CDR2 SVGAGI. V lost 7 bases to trimming and J lost 2 bases; unmatched junction nucleotides: 3. This chain's CDR3 is CASTQGATYEQYF. CDR3 sequence (DNA): TGTGCCAGCACACAGGGGGCAACCTACGAGCAGTACTTC.

The V gene is TRBV10-3, the J gene TRBJ2-5, with 14 bases that match TRBD2. The CDR3 runs to 15 residues. Germline V gene data show CDR1 as ENHRY and CDR2 as SYGVKD. V lost 6 bases, J lost 9 bases, and 9 bases stayed unmatched. The chain's CDR3 is CAIRSGTSGSVAQYF. Here the CDR3 DNA reads TGTGCCATCAGATCCGGGACTAGCGGGAGTGTGGCCCAGTACTTC.

The chain is built from TRBV6-2 or TRBV6-3 and TRBJ2-1, with TRBD2 as a possible D gene (5 bases). The V and J ends lost 5 bases and 2 bases respectively, with 10 bases between them. The CDR3 covers 14 residues. Germline loops: CDR1 MNHEY, CDR2 SVGEGT. The CDR3 DNA follows: TGTGCCAGCAGTCCACTCGGGACCTACAATGAGCAGTTCTTC. Translation: CASSPLGTYNEQFF.

In its sample, this clonotype was seen once. V is TRBV20-1 and J is TRBJ2-2; 11 bases fit TRBD2. The CDR3 extends over 15 amino acids. Germline CDR1 and CDR2: DFQATT and SNEGSKA (reference sequence). The trim removed 2 bases at V and 4 bases at J, leaving 3 bases unmatched. CDR3 protein: CSARLGLAGTGELFF. The CDR3 DNA sequence: TGCAGTGCTAGACTAGGACTAGCGGGCACCGGGGAGCTGTTTTTT.

The CDR3 bases are TGTGCCAGCAGCCGAGACTACGAGCAGTACTTC. This translates into CASSRDYEQYF. The J gene is TRBJ2-7, the V gene TRBV7-8, with D hard to call. CDR1 SGHVS and CDR2 FQNEAQ come from the germline V gene. The CDR3 spans 11 residues. V lost 5 bases to trimming and J lost 3 bases, with 5 bases between them.

This chain uses TRBV28 with TRBJ2-1; D unclear. This CDR3 has 12 amino acids. From germline, CDR1 is MDHEN and CDR2 SYDVKM. The ends were cut back, 6 bases at V and 8 bases at J, with 11 bases in the middle. CDR3 nucleotides: TGTGCCAGCAGACGCCGACCGGATGAGCAGTTCTTC. Translation: CASRRRPDEQFF.

The rearrangement uses TRBV29-1 and TRBJ2-3; 9 bases fit TRBD2. CDR3 length: 16 residues. V shed 7 bases and J 6 bases; nucleotides not matched to a gene: 17. CDR1 and CDR2 from the germline V gene are SQVTM and ANQGSEA. The CDR3 DNA sequence: TGCAGCGCCGCCCATTTGGGTAGCGGGGGTGCGGATACGCAGTATTTT. Translation gives CSAAHLGSGGADTQYF.

The chain couples TRBV30 to TRBJ1-2; TRBD1 is a possible D gene (5 bases). V lost 3 bases to trimming and J lost 8 bases, with 13 bases between them. The CDR3 runs to 12 residues. Looked up from germline, CDR1 is GTSNPN and CDR2 is SVGIG (reference sequence). Here the CDR3 DNA reads TGTGCCTGGAGCTCGGGGCGGAGAGGCTACACCTTC. Translated: CAWSSGRRGYTF.